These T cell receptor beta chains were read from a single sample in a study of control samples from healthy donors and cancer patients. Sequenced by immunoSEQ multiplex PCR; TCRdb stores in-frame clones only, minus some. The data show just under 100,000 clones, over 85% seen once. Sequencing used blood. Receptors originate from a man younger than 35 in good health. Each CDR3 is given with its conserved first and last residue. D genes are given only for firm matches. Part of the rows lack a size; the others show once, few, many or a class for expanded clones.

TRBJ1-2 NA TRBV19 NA CASSSRVYDRFERGYGYTF TGTGCCAGTAGCTCCCGAGTGTATGATAGGTTTGAGAGAGGGTATGGCTACACCTTC
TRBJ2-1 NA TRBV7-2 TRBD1 CASSLSAGQVLNEQFF TGTGCCAGCAGCCTTTCGGCGGGACAGGTATTGAATGAGCAGTTCTTC
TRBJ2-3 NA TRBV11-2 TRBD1 CASSLRTGSYTDTQYF TGTGCCAGCAGCTTAAGGACAGGGTCATACACAGATACGCAGTATTTT
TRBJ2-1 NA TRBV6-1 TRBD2 CASSEAPLAGGYEQFF TGTGCCAGCAGTGAAGCGCCACTAGCGGGGGGCTATGAGCAGTTCTTC
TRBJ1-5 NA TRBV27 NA CASSTEGQPQHF TGTGCCAGCAGTACAGAGGGCCAGCCCCAGCATTTT
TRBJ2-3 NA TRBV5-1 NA CASSPGESPADTQYF TGCGCCAGCAGCCCAGGGGAGTCCCCGGCAGATACGCAGTATTTT
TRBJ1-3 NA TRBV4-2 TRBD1 CASSPSATGGSGNTIYF TGTGCCAGCAGCCCAAGTGCTACAGGGGGCTCTGGAAACACCATATATTTT
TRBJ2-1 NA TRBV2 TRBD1 CASGGQGGDEQFF TGTGCCAGCGGGGGACAGGGAGGCGATGAGCAGTTCTTC
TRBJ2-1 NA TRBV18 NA CASSHGEGRGRGVDEQFF TGTGCCAGCTCACATGGCGAGGGCCGGGGAAGGGGTGTCGATGAGCAGTTCTTC
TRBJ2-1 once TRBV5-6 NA CASSLGAGESYNEQFF TGTGCCAGCAGCTTAGGAGCTGGGGAATCCTACAATGAGCAGTTCTTC
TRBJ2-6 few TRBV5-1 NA CASSLTGSSGANVLTF TGCGCCAGCAGCTTGACCGGGAGCTCTGGGGCCAACGTCCTGACTTTC
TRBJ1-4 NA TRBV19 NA CASTKWGADDEKLFF TGTGCCAGTACCAAATGGGGGGCCGACGATGAAAAACTGTTTTTT
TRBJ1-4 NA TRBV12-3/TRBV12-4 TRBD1 CASGGQGKEKLFF TGTGCCAGCGGGGGACAGGGTAAAGAAAAACTGTTTTTT
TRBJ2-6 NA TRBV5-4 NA CASALGWGSGANVLTF TGTGCCAGCGCCCTAGGTTGGGGATCTGGGGCCAACGTCCTGACTTTC
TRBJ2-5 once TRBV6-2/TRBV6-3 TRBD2 CASSQSGVSYQETQYF TGTGCCAGCAGCCAAAGCGGGGTCTCTTACCAAGAGACCCAGTACTTC
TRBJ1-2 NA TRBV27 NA CASSLQVGRYGYTF TGTGCCAGCAGTTTACAGGTCGGACGGTATGGCTACACCTTC
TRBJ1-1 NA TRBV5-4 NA CATNRPNTEAFF TGTGCAACCAACAGGCCTAACACTGAAGCTTTCTTT
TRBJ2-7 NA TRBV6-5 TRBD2 CASSYLKVAGEQYF TGTGCCAGCAGTTACTTGAAAGTAGCGGGTGAGCAGTACTTC
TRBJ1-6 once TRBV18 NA CASSQGKNSPLHF TGTGCCAGCTCACAGGGAAAGAATTCACCCCTCCACTTT
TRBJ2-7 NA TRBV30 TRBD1 CAWNGPTGGTYEQYF TGTGCCTGGAACGGTCCGACAGGGGGTACCTACGAGCAGTACTTC
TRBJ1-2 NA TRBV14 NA CASSPTAHYGYTF TGTGCCAGCAGCCCGACCGCCCACTATGGCTACACCTTC
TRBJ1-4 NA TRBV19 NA CASSGEDIPDEKLFF TGTGCCAGTAGCGGGGAGGACATTCCAGATGAAAAACTGTTTTTT
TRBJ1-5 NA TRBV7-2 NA CASSLRVLQPQHF TGTGCCAGCAGCTTACGAGTATTGCAGCCCCAGCATTTT
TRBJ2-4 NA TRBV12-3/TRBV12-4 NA CASSQDRNIQYF TGTGCCAGCAGTCAAGACAGAAACATTCAGTACTTC
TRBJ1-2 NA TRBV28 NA CASTLRENYGYTF TGTGCCAGCACCTTGAGGGAGAACTATGGCTACACCTTC
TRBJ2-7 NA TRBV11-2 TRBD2 CASSLVAGEQYF TGTGCCAGCAGCTTAGTAGCGGGCGAGCAGTACTTC
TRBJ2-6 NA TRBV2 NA CACQPASGANVLTF TGTGCCTGCCAACCTGCCTCTGGGGCCAACGTCCTGACTTTC
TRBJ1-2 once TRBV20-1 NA CSASREGVEYGYTF TGCAGTGCTAGTAGGGAAGGCGTGGAGTATGGCTACACCTTC
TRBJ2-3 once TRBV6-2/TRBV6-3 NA CASSYALPFTDTQYF TGTGCCAGCAGTTACGCCCTACCCTTCACAGATACGCAGTATTTT
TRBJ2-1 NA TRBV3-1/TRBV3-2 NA CASSPLREGGSQQFF TGTGCCAGCAGCCCACTGCGCGAGGGGGGGTCGCAGCAGTTCTTC
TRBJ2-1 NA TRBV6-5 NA CASRINNEQFF TGTGCCAGCCGAATTAACAATGAGCAGTTCTTC
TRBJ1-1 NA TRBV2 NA CASSEEITEAFF TGTGCCAGCAGCGAAGAAATCACTGAAGCTTTCTTT
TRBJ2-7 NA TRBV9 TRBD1 CASSETGGGYEQYF TGTGCCAGCAGCGAGACAGGGGGCGGTTACGAGCAGTACTTC
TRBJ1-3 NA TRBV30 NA CAWRRELQGNTIYF TGTGCCTGGAGAAGAGAATTACAGGGAAACACCATATATTTT
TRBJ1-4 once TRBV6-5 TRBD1 CASSQDRLTNEKLFF TGTGCCAGCAGCCAGGACAGGTTAACTAATGAAAAACTGTTTTTT
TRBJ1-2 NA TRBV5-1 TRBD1 CASSLTGGHGYTF TGCGCCAGCAGCTTGACAGGGGGCCATGGCTACACCTTC
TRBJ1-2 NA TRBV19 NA CASSISPNYGYTF TGTGCCAGTAGTATCTCACCGAACTATGGCTACACCTTC
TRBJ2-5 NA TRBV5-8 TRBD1 CASSLSGGQETQYF TGTGCCAGCAGCTTATCAGGGGGCCAAGAGACCCAGTACTTC
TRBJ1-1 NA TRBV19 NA CASSKNREGTEAFF TGTGCCAGTAGTAAAAACAGGGAAGGGACTGAAGCTTTCTTT
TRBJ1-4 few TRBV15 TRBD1 CATYPGGEDEKLFF TGTGCCACCTACCCAGGGGGCGAGGATGAAAAACTGTTTTTT
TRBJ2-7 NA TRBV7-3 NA CASRQGGPSGEQYF TGTGCCTCCCGGCAGGGAGGACCCTCTGGCGAGCAGTACTTC
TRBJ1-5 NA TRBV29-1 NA CSALLREGQPQHF TGCAGCGCGTTACTCAGGGAAGGGCAGCCCCAGCATTTT
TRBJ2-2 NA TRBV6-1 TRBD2 CASSVTSGSGTGELFF TGTGCCAGCAGTGTGACTAGCGGGAGCGGTACCGGGGAGCTGTTTTTT
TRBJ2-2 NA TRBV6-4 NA CASSAGLNTGELFF TGTGCCAGCAGTGCGGGACTGAACACCGGGGAGCTGTTTTTT
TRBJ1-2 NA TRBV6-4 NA CASTLNPASSDGYTF TGTGCCAGCACCCTAAATCCTGCCAGCAGTGATGGCTACACCTTC
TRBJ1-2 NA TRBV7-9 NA CASSGNYLANYGYTF TGTGCCAGCAGCGGAAATTATTTAGCTAACTATGGCTACACCTTC
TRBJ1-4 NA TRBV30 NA CAWSVHTSVDEKLFF TGTGCCTGGAGTGTACATACCAGCGTCGATGAAAAACTGTTTTTT
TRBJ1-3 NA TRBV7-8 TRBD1 CASSPYAYEGQGTDTGNTIYF TGTGCCAGCAGCCCTTATGCCTACGAGGGACAGGGCACTGACACTGGAAACACCATATATTTT
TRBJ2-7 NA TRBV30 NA CAWETGTYEQYF TGTGCCTGGGAAACAGGGACCTACGAGCAGTACTTC
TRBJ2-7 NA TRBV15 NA CATSRGAGPYEQYF TGTGCCACCAGCAGAGGGGCAGGGCCCTACGAGCAGTACTTC
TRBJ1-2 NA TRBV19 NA CASSSTGTENYGYTF TGTGCCAGTAGTTCGACCGGGACGGAAAACTATGGCTACACCTTC
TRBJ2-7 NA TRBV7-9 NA CASSLGTYEQYF TGTGCCAGCAGCTTAGGTACTTACGAGCAGTACTTC
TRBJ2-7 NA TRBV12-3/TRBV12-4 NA CASSGTVYEQYF TGTGCCAGCAGTGGGACCGTATACGAGCAGTACTTC
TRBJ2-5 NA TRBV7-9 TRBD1 CASSLGDRNQETQYF TGTGCCAGCAGCTTAGGGGACAGGAACCAAGAGACCCAGTACTTC
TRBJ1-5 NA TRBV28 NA CASSLEGWGNQPQHF TGTGCCAGCAGTTTAGAGGGGTGGGGCAATCAGCCCCAGCATTTT
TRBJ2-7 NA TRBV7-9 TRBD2 CASSPVLAGGRDEQYF TGTGCCAGCAGCCCTGTACTAGCGGGAGGACGGGACGAGCAGTACTTC
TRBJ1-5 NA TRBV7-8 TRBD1 CASSQSRDRLGYSNQPQHF TGTGCCAGCAGCCAATCCCGGGACAGGCTAGGATATAGCAATCAGCCCCAGCATTTT